This passage covers 8 T cell receptor beta chains from one sample sequenced in a study of T cells in Graves' hyperthyroidism and ophthalmopathy. The investigators amplified TCR beta CDR3 regions from RNA transcripts. HTBI primers drove first-round RT-PCR of the TCR CDR3. TCRdb recomputed calls from the multiplex PCR reads with MiXCR, one row per CDR3 protein. Of 640,000 or so distinct CDR3 sequences listed, around 14% were seen once; the top ten hold roughly 6.9%. What was sequenced was blood. These receptors came from a woman aged 18-29 years with Graves' ophthalmopathy.

This clonotype was counted at least ten times. The chain has TRBV5-5 and TRBJ1-5; perhaps TRBD1 as D (6 bases). The germline V gene has CDR1 SGHKS and CDR2 YYEKEE (reference sequence). The CDR3 sequence is 17 residues long. Trimming stripped 2 bases from V and 0 bases from J, with 15 bases between. CDR3 in DNA: TGTGCCAGCAGCTTCGGACAGCTATGGTATAGCAATCAGCCCCAGCATTTT. Translating gives CASSFGQLWYSNQPQHF.

At least ten counts were recorded for this clonotype. This chain joins TRBV28 and TRBJ2-5; 8 bases are a match to TRBD2. This CDR3 has 14 residues. The trim removed 3 bases at V and 5 bases at J, leaving 5 bases unmatched. Germline V gene sequence: CDR1 MDHEN, CDR2 SYDVKM. The CDR3 sequence is CASSLVGLGETQYF. CDR3 DNA: TGTGCCAGCAGTTTGGTGGGACTAGGGGAGACCCAGTACTTC.

This clonotype came up a few times. J is TRBJ2-3 and V is TRBV24-1; unclear D gene. CDR3 length: 17 residues. Trimming left V 0 bases short and J 0 bases short, with 12 bases between. Germline V gene data show CDR1 as KGHDR and CDR2 as SFDVKD. The CDR3 sequence: CATSDLQPGLSTDTQYF. The CDR3 coding sequence is TGTGCCACCAGTGATTTGCAACCGGGCTTAAGCACAGATACGCAGTATTTT.

This clonotype showed up just once. This may be a read error, as it is one base from a much larger clone. The rearrangement joins TRBV7-9 to TRBJ2-3; D uncertain. The CDR3 sequence is 16 residues long. Trimming cost V 4 bases and J 2 bases, with 16 bases left between them. The germline V gene encodes CDR1 SEHNR and CDR2 FQNEAQ (reference sequence). CDR3 DNA: TGTGCCAGCAGCTCTAAGGCAGGCTGGGACACAGATACGCAGTATTTT. Translating gives CASSSKAGWDTDTQYF.

This clonotype has a count of ten or more. The rearrangement joins TRBV12-3 or TRBV12-4 to TRBJ1-2, with a weak D call TRBD1 (6 bases). The CDR3 extends over 13 amino acids. V shed 0 bases and J shed 8 bases, with 10 bases lying between them. CDR3 loop: CASSLARDKGYTF. Here the CDR3 DNA reads TGTGCCAGCAGTTTAGCGCGGGACAAAGGCTACACCTTC.

In this sample, this clonotype turned up many times. This chain joins TRBV7-8 and TRBJ2-7; 8 bases are shared with TRBD2. V shed 1 base and J 3 bases; nucleotides not matched to a gene: 5. Germline V gives CDR1 SGHVS, CDR2 FQNEAQ. The length of the CDR3 is 15 residues. The CDR3 sequence: CASSLGAGESYEQYF. The CDR3 coding sequence is TGTGCCAGCAGCTTAGGAGCGGGAGAGAGCTACGAGCAGTACTTC.

This clonotype came up a few times. The J gene is TRBJ1-2, the V gene TRBV2; D may be TRBD1 (6 bases). The CDR3 totals 14 residues. From germline, CDR1 is SNHLY and CDR2 FYNNEI. The ends were cut back, 10 bases at V and 6 bases at J, with 21 bases in the middle. The CDR3 spells CATLTGPSGDGYTF. DNA for the CDR3: TGTGCCACCTTGACAGGTCCCTCGGGGGATGGCTACACCTTC.

The V and J genes are TRBV27 and TRBJ2-1; 11 bases are shared with TRBD2. Trimming removed 5 bases from V and 1 base from J; junction bases left unmatched: 10. The CDR3 extends over 18 amino acids. CDR1 is MNHEY, CDR2 SMNVEV, per germline (reference sequence). The CDR3 sequence is CASSTTGTSGRSYNEQFF. In nucleotides, the CDR3 is TGTGCCAGCAGTACAACCGGGACTAGCGGTCGTTCCTACAATGAGCAGTTCTTC.